This T cell receptor (beta chain) came from a study of T-cell memory formation after mild COVID-19. The overall study: Largely donor-specific sequence clusters came from a couple of donors.

Study-wide results and limits: Contracting CD4+ clones were located mainly in CM and EM, and CD8+ clones in EMRA.

V lost 2 bases to trimming and J lost 2 bases, with 9 bases between them. Per germline, CDR1 SGHTA and CDR2 FQGNSA. This CDR3 is 14 amino acids long. This clonotype has more than one count but fewer than ten. Its antigen is unidentified. It was 5'RACE with constant-segment primers that produced the TCR alpha and TCR beta cDNA libraries, which carried sample barcodes and UMIs. MiXCR, run by TCRdb on the 5' RACE reads, gives a single entry per CDR3 protein. Among about 110,000 distinct CDR3 sequences listed, 15% to 20% were seen once. This sequence joins TRBV7-2 and TRBJ1-2; TRBD1 is a possible D gene (6 bases). The sequenced sample was PBMCs or a T cell subset sorted from them (not recorded which). The source is a man aged 18 to 30 who had mild COVID-19 (a few samples of this study predate the infection). Cell type and time point are not known. CDR3 bases: TGTGCCAGCAGCTTAAGGGACAAAAACTATGGCTACACCTTC. The encoded protein is CASSLRDKNYGYTF.